This T cell receptor (beta chain) was observed in a study of blood T cell repertoires in COVID-19. Study as a whole: COVID-19 samples, acute and convalescent, were from the United States, Italy and Spain. The analysed material was cDNA or gDNA that came from T cells, B-cell-depleted T cells, or PBMCs.

Deletions cut 5 bases from V and 4 bases from J, with 14 bases between. Germline V gene lookup returns CDR1 SGHAT and CDR2 FQNNGV. This CDR3 region has 14 residues. Original analysis: Estimates of nucleated cell counts were drawn from the amplification of reference gene primers. Sequencing was performed with immunoSEQ multiplex PCR; in TCRdb, only in-frame clones are kept and a portion is missing. V and J calls plus clone size are reproduced from that table; the DNA served to infer D and trimming. The sample lists fewer than 70,000 clones; approximately 92% were seen once. This sequence originates from a man over 45 with active COVID-19. The V and J genes are TRBV11-2 and TRBJ2-5; no definite D call. The sequenced sample consisted of peripheral blood. CDR3 sequence (DNA): TGTGCCAGCAGCCCCGATCGTGCGTCAGAGACCCAGTACTTC. Encoded protein: CASSPDRASETQYF.